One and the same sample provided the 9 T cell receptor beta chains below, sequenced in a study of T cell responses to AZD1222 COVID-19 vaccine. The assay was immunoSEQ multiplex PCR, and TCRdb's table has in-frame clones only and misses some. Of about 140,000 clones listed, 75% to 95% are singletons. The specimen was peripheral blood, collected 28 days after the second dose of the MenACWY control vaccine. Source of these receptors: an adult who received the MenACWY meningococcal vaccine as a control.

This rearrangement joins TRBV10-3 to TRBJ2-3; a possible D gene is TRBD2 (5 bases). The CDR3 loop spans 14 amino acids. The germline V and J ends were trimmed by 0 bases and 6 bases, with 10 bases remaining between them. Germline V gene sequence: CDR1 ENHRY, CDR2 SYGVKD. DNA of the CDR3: TGTGCCATCAGTGAGTCCAGCGGAACTGATACGCAGTATTTT. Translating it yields CAISESSGTDTQYF.

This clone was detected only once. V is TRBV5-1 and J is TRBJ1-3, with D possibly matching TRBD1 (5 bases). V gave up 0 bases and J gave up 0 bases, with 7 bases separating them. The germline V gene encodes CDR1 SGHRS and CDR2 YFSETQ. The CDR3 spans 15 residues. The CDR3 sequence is CASSLADSSGNTIYF. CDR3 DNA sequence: TGCGCCAGCAGCTTGGCAGACAGCTCTGGAAACACCATATATTTT.

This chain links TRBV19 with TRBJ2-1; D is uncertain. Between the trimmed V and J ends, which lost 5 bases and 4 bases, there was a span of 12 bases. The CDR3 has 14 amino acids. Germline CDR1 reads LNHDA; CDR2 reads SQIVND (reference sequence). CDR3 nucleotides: TGTGCCAGTAGTCATACCCCGACATACAATGAGCAGTTCTTC. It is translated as CASSHTPTYNEQFF.

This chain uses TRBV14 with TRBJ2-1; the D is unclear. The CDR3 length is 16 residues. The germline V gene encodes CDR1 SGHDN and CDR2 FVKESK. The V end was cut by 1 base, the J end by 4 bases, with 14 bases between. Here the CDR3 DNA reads TGTGCCAGCAGCCAAGTCGGTCAAACCAGATACAATGAGCAGTTCTTC. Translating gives CASSQVGQTRYNEQFF. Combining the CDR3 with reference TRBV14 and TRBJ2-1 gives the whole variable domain EAGVTQFPSHSVIEKGQTVTLRCDPISGHDNLYWYRRVMGKEIKFLLHFVKESKQDESGMPNNRFLAERTGGTYSTLKVQPAELEDSGVYFCASSQVGQTRYNEQFFGPGTRLTVL.

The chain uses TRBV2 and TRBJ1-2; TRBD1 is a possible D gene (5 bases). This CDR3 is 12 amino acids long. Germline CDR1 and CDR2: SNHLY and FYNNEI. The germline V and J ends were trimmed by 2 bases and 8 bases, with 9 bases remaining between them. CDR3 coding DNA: TGTGCCAGCAGTGAACTAGGGACCGGCTACACCTTC. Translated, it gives CASSELGTGYTF. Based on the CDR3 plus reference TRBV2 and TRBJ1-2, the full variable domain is EPEVTQTPSHQVTQMGQEVILRCVPISNHLYFYWYRQILGQKVEFLVSFYNNEISEKSEIFDDQFSVERPDGSNFTLKIRSTKLEDSAMYFCASSELGTGYTFGSGTRLTVV.

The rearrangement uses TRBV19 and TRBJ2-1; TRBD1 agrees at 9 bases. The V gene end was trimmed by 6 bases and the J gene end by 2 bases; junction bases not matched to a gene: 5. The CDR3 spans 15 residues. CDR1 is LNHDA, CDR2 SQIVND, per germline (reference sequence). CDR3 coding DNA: TGTGCCAGTAGGCCTACAGGGGGCCCCTACAATGAGCAGTTCTTC. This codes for CASRPTGGPYNEQFF.

This chain's CDR3 is CASSYRDDYGYTF. The DNA for the CDR3 is TGTGCCAGTAGTTACAGGGATGACTATGGCTACACCTTC. This sequence joins TRBV19 and TRBJ1-2; possibly TRBD1 for D (6 bases). Trimming removed 5 bases from V and 3 bases from J, with 10 bases in between. The germline CDR1 and CDR2 sequences are LNHDA and SQIVND (reference sequence). The CDR3 is 13 residues long.

The CDR3: CASTARTGGHQPQHF. DNA of the CDR3: TGTGCCAGTACTGCCCGGACAGGGGGCCATCAGCCCCAGCATTTT. This chain uses TRBV19 with TRBJ1-5, with TRBD1 matching 11 bases. The CDR3 loop spans 15 amino acids. Germline V gene data show CDR1 as LNHDA and CDR2 as SQIVND (reference sequence). With V trimmed by 7 bases and J by 5 bases, 7 bases remained unmatched. The full variable domain, completed using reference TRBV19 and TRBJ1-5, is DGGITQSPKYLFRKEGQNVTLSCEQNLNHDAMYWYRQDPGQGLRLIYYSQIVNDFQKGDIAEGYSVSREKKESFPLTVTSAQKNPTAFYLCASTARTGGHQPQHFGDGTRLSIL.

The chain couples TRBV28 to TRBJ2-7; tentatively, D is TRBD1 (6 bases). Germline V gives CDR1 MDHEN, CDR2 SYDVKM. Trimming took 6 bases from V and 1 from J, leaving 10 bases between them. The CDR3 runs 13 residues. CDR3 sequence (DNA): TGTGCCAGCAGACCGGGACAATCCTACGAGCAGTACTTC. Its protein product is CASRPGQSYEQYF.